One sample yielded the 17 T cell receptor beta chains listed below, sequenced in a study of identifying expanded T cells in peripheral blood. Clones were sequenced by immunoSEQ multiplex PCR, and TCRdb holds only the in-frame ones, with some missing. This table holds around 90,000 clones, around 88% found once. Sequencing was carried out using blood. The receptors come from a person between 18 and 75 years old in good health.

This clone appeared a single time. The genes are TRBV5-1 and TRBJ1-4; TRBD1 aligns across 9 bases. J gave up 4 bases and V 4 bases, and 5 bases lay outside the gene matches. The germline V gene encodes CDR1 SGHRS and CDR2 YFSETQ. The CDR3 extends over 15 amino acids. The CDR3 nucleotides are TGCGCCAGCAGCCTATCGACAGGGGGTAATGAAAAACTGTTTTTT. Translating it yields CASSLSTGGNEKLFF.

The chain uses TRBV7-2 and TRBJ2-7; the D gene is possibly TRBD2 (6 bases). The CDR3 spans 17 residues. Germline V CDR1 and CDR2: SGHTA, FQGNSA. The V end lost 5 bases, the J end lost 3 bases, and 23 bases lay between the germline ends. This CDR3 reads CASSQESGSPPGYEQYF. Here the CDR3 DNA reads TGTGCCAGCAGCCAAGAGTCCGGGAGCCCCCCAGGCTACGAGCAGTACTTC.

The rearrangement joins TRBV7-7 to TRBJ2-3; D is unclear. The CDR3 has 15 residues. V lost 5 bases and J lost 8, with 20 bases in between. The germline gives CDR1 SSHAT, CDR2 FNYEAQ (reference sequence). The CDR3 here is CASSKRAGILPTQYF. The CDR3 DNA is TGTGCCAGCAGCAAGCGAGCTGGGATTCTCCCTACGCAGTATTTT. Full variable domain (missing parts from reference TRBV7-7 and TRBJ2-3): GAGVSQSPRYKVTKRGQDVTLRCDPISSHATLYWYQQALGQGPEFLTYFNYEAQPDKSGLPSDRFSAERPEGSISTLTIQRTEQRDSAMYRCASSKRAGILPTQYFGPGTRLTVL.

The rearrangement joins TRBV30 to TRBJ1-6; unclear D gene. Trimming took off 1 base at V and 0 bases at J, with 4 bases between the two ends. Germline V gives CDR1 GTSNPN, CDR2 SVGIG (reference sequence). The CDR3 extends over 14 amino acids. The CDR3, as DNA: TGTGCCTGGAGTGCCGTCTCCTATAATTCACCCCTCCACTTT. Its translation: CAWSAVSYNSPLHF.

This chain links TRBV7-3 with TRBJ2-5; no clear D gene. This CDR3 is built from 13 residues. V lost 5 bases and J 2 bases, leaving 9 bases between the germline ends. CDR1 and CDR2 (germline): SGHTA, FQGTGA. The CDR3 is CASSPDSQETQYF. The CDR3, as DNA: TGTGCCAGCAGCCCCGACTCACAAGAGACCCAGTACTTC. The full variable domain, rest sourced from reference TRBV7-3 and TRBJ2-5, is GAGVSQTPSNKVTEKGKYVELRCDPISGHTALYWYRQSLGQGPEFLIYFQGTGAADDSGLPNDRFFAVRPEGSVSTLKIQRTERGDSAVYLCASSPDSQETQYFGPGTRLLVL.

Only one count was recorded for this clone. V usage is TRBV14 and J usage is TRBJ2-2; 7 nucleotides agree with TRBD2. With 0 bases clipped from V and 5 bases from J, the junction kept 6 bases outside the gene matches. The CDR3 loop spans 16 amino acids. Looked up from germline, CDR1 is SGHDN and CDR2 is FVKESK. The CDR3 loop is CASSQDGLAVTGELFF. The CDR3 bases are TGTGCCAGCAGCCAAGATGGGCTAGCGGTTACCGGGGAGCTGTTTTTT.

The CDR3 DNA sequence: TGCGCCAGCTCAGACGGGCCCCGGGACACTGAAGCTTTCTTT. It codes for CASSDGPRDTEAFF. The V gene is TRBV10-2, the J gene TRBJ1-1; D unresolved. Germline CDR1 is WSHSY and CDR2 is SAAADI. The CDR3 runs 14 residues. V shed 8 bases and J shed 3 bases, with 16 bases lying between them.

The V and J genes are TRBV5-1 and TRBJ2-3; D is possibly TRBD2 (6 bases). The CDR3 is made up of 17 amino acids. Germline CDR1 reads SGHRS; CDR2 reads YFSETQ. V was clipped by 3 bases and J by 5 bases, with 22 bases between them. The CDR3 coding sequence is TGCGCCAGCAGCTACCGGGTGATTGGAGGGGCTGGAGATACGCAGTATTTT. Protein sequence: CASSYRVIGGAGDTQYF.

This rearrangement joins TRBV9 to TRBJ1-1; 8 nucleotides match TRBD1. Germline CDR1 is SGDLS and CDR2 is YYNGEE. This CDR3 is built from 15 residues. Unmatched junction bases numbered 7, after V lost 3 bases and J lost 3 bases. The CDR3: CASSAEDRAHTEAFF. The CDR3 nucleotides are TGTGCCAGCAGCGCCGAGGACAGGGCCCACACTGAAGCTTTCTTT. The full variable domain, rest sourced from reference TRBV9 and TRBJ1-1, is DSGVTQTPKHLITATGQRVTLRCSPRSGDLSVYWYQQSLDQGLQFLIQYYNGEERAKGNILERFSAQQFPDLHSELNLSSLELGDSALYFCASSAEDRAHTEAFFGQGTRLTVV.

The genes are TRBV28 and TRBJ2-2; D remains ambiguous. This CDR3 comprises 14 residues. In germline, CDR1 is MDHEN, CDR2 SYDVKM. V lost 5 bases and J lost 3, with 10 bases in between. The CDR3 loop is CASSPGGYTGELFF. For the CDR3, the DNA is TGTGCCAGCAGTCCGGGCGGTTACACCGGGGAGCTGTTTTTT.

This clone was detected only once. V gene TRBV7-8 combines with J gene TRBJ2-7; D may be TRBD2 (5 bases). V lost 1 base to trimming and J lost 6 bases, with 13 bases between them. The germline V gene has CDR1 SGHVS and CDR2 FQNEAQ. The CDR3 covers 14 residues. The CDR3: CASSLGLRVGEQYF. As DNA, the CDR3 is TGTGCCAGCAGCTTAGGACTAAGGGTCGGCGAGCAGTACTTC.

The chain has TRBV9 and TRBJ2-5, with D possibly TRBD2 on 6 matching bases. Germline CDR1 and CDR2: SGDLS and YYNGEE. Trimming shortened V by 0 bases and J by 1 base, and 7 bases separated the two germline ends. This CDR3 is 14 amino acids long. The CDR3, as DNA: TGTGCCAGCAGCGTAGTTAGCGGCCAAGAGACCCAGTACTTC. Its translation is CASSVVSGQETQYF.

V and J are TRBV30 and TRBJ2-5; TRBD1 might be the D (6 bases). The germline V gene encodes CDR1 GTSNPN and CDR2 SVGIG (reference sequence). This CDR3 has 13 amino acids. V was clipped by 4 bases and J by 2 bases, with 11 bases between them. DNA for the CDR3: TGTGCCTGGAACAGGGTGGAGCAAGAGACCCAGTACTTC. As protein: CAWNRVEQETQYF.

This chain connects TRBV15 to TRBJ2-3, with TRBD1 as a possible D gene (7 bases). Germline V gene sequence: CDR1 LNHNV, CDR2 YYDKDF (reference sequence). The CDR3 has 15 residues. Trimming removed 4 bases from V and 4 bases from J, with 15 bases in between. The CDR3 DNA sequence: TGTGCCACCAGCAAAGAGCAGGGGGGCCCAGATACGCAGTATTTT. Translation: CATSKEQGGPDTQYF.

V and J are TRBV19 and TRBJ2-2; TRBD1 is a possible D gene (6 bases). Trimming removed 1 base from V and 3 bases from J, with 12 bases in between. The germline V gene encodes CDR1 LNHDA and CDR2 SQIVND (reference sequence). This CDR3 has 16 amino acids. The CDR3 loop is CASSIVRQVYTGELFF. CDR3 nucleotide sequence: TGTGCCAGTAGTATAGTGAGACAGGTATACACCGGGGAGCTGTTTTTT.

The chain combines TRBV29-1 with TRBJ2-3, with D perhaps TRBD1 (6 bases). Between the trimmed V and J ends, which lost 3 bases and 8 bases, there was a span of 18 bases. The CDR3 extends over 14 amino acids. Germline-derived CDR1 and CDR2 are SQVTM and ANQGSEA. The CDR3 spells CSVEWTDSQVTQYF. DNA for the CDR3: TGCAGCGTTGAGTGGACAGACTCACAAGTTACGCAGTATTTT.

The J gene is TRBJ2-2, the V gene TRBV5-1; D remains unclear. Germline V gene data show CDR1 as SGHRS and CDR2 as YFSETQ. CDR3 length equals 16 residues. Between the trimmed V and J ends, which lost 4 bases and 0 bases, there was a span of 13 bases. The CDR3 DNA sequence: TGCGCCAGCAGCCCCACACGAGTAGCGAACACCGGGGAGCTGTTTTTT. It yields the protein CASSPTRVANTGELFF.